What follows is one T cell receptor beta chain and its context. Its binding antigen is unknown. Nothing much larger sits one base from this clone, and base qualities are not available. The sample belongs to a study of patients and donors after allogeneic stem cell transplantation (TCRdb year 2020). Libraries were made using RT-PCR. The sequencer was a NextSeq 550. TCRdb passed the public sequencing reads through fastp at Q25 and MiXCR, retaining productive beta sequences. Rows with one shared CDR3 protein collapse into an entry with the most common genes and DNA. The sample profile shows hundreds of thousands of distinct CDR3 sequences; 16% of them were found once. Of the sample, roughly 7.2% is held by the ten largest clones. CDR1 SEHNR and CDR2 FQNEAQ were looked up in the germline V gene (reference sequence). Including cysteine and phenylalanine, the CDR3 has 10 amino acids. Kept here is only the CDR3 DNA, which spans 30 bases and is read in frame from base 1. V loses 2 bases, J loses 7 bases, and the germline ends lie 2 bases apart.

The material sequenced was blood, either unsorted or a sorted T cell fraction (not recorded which). The receptor chain draws on TRBV7-9 and TRBJ1-1; the D segment cannot be called with confidence. The receptor comes from a human donor who was either an allogeneic HSCT recipient or a stem cell or donor lymphocyte infusion donor (not recorded which). It is not recorded whose cells these are; they may come from a transplant donor. For the CDR3, the sequence is CASSLHEAFF. The DNA reads TGTGCCAGCAGCTTACATGAAGCTTTCTTT.